The 19 T cell receptor beta chains reported below all come from one sample, sequenced in a study of T cells after yellow fever vaccination. One entry per CDR3 protein results from TCRdb running MiXCR on the 5' RACE reads. The sample shows roughly 27,000 distinct CDR3 sequences, over 4.5% of them seen only once. Sequencing used CD8+ T cells sorted from PBMCs, obtained 10 days after the yellow fever booster vaccination. All receptors come from a man aged 30 to 39 who received the YFV17D yellow fever vaccine.

This clonotype was observed many times. The gene calls are TRBV27 and TRBJ2-1; D gene uncertain. The CDR3 has 14 amino acids. V lost 2 bases, J lost 1 base, and 6 bases lay in between. The germline V gene has CDR1 MNHEY and CDR2 SMNVEV (reference sequence). For the CDR3, the DNA is TGTGCCAGCAGTTTAGTAGCTTCCTACAATGAGCAGTTCTTC. It encodes CASSLVASYNEQFF.

V is TRBV12-3 or TRBV12-4 and J is TRBJ2-2; D is ambiguous. The CDR3 extends over 19 amino acids. V lost 8 bases, J lost 1 base, and 26 bases lay in between. The CDR3 coding sequence is TGTGCCAGCTGTCCCGCTAGTGGCTTAGGTTACAAGAACACCGGGGAGCTGTTTTTT. Protein sequence: CASCPASGLGYKNTGELFF.

In this sample, this clonotype turned up many times. The CDR3 loop is CASSSEGSEQYF. CDR3 bases: TGTGCCAGCAGCTCAGAGGGGTCCGAGCAGTACTTC. V gene TRBV7-9 combines with J gene TRBJ2-7; D may be TRBD1 or TRBD2 (5 bases each). This CDR3 spans 12 amino acids. Looked up from germline, CDR1 is SEHNR and CDR2 is FQNEAQ (reference sequence). Trimming cost V 4 bases and J 6 bases, with 10 bases left between them.

This clonotype occurred many times. The V gene is TRBV20-1, the J gene TRBJ2-7, with 9 positions matching TRBD2. The germline V gene has CDR1 DFQATT and CDR2 SNEGSKA (reference sequence). This CDR3 region has 16 residues. The ends lost 6 bases at V and 2 bases at J; junction bases unmatched: 14. The DNA of the CDR3 is TGCAGTGCAGGGGGTAAAGAGCGGGAGGTCCCCTACGAGCAGTACTTC. This encodes CSAGGKEREVPYEQYF.

This clonotype was picked up many times. The rearrangement joins TRBV19 to TRBJ2-7; D remains unclear. The V end lost 5 bases, the J end lost 6 bases, and 11 bases lay between the germline ends. Germline V CDR1 and CDR2: LNHDA, SQIVND (reference sequence). CDR3 size: 12 residues. The CDR3 DNA reads TGTGCCAGTAGTCCCCGGTTGGGCGAGCAGTACTTC. Protein sequence: CASSPRLGEQYF.

V and J are TRBV6-5 and TRBJ2-5; 8 bases fit TRBD2. The CDR3 runs to 15 residues. After removal of 3 bases from V and 5 bases from J, the junction contained 8 bases not matched to a gene. The germline V gene encodes CDR1 MNHEY and CDR2 SVGAGI. CDR3 sequence (DNA): TGTGCCAGCAGTTATGTACTAGCGGAGGGCGAGACCCAGTACTTC. Translated, it gives CASSYVLAEGETQYF.

There are many counts of this clonotype. V gene TRBV15 combines with J gene TRBJ2-7, with a tentative D call TRBD1 (6 bases). CDR1 and CDR2 from the germline V gene are LNHNV and YYDKDF (reference sequence). V was trimmed by 11 bases and J by 3 bases, leaving 17 bases between them. The length of the CDR3 is 13 residues. DNA for the CDR3: TGTGCCGCCCCCGGACAGCCAGTCTACGAGCAGTACTTC. Amino acids: CAAPGQPVYEQYF.

The gene calls are TRBV23-1 and TRBJ1-4; 9 bases map to TRBD1. TRBV23-1 is assigned to the ORF class and has an uncertain function. V lost 8 bases to trimming and J lost 6 bases; unmatched junction nucleotides: 19. The CDR3 consists of 18 residues. The CDR3 reads CASGRTGGGLIGDEKLFF. CDR3 DNA: TGCGCCAGCGGACGCACAGGGGGCGGATTAATAGGGGATGAAAAACTGTTTTTT.

This clonotype was observed a handful of times. This chain uses TRBV12-3 or TRBV12-4 with TRBJ2-1; D is possibly TRBD2 (6 bases). V was trimmed by 6 bases and J by 0 bases, leaving 24 bases between them. CDR3 length equals 19 residues. The CDR3 DNA follows: TGTGCCAGCAGCGTGCCGGGACTCGGGCCTATAAGCTCCTACAATGAGCAGTTCTTC. Translating gives CASSVPGLGPISSYNEQFF.

This clonotype was detected many times. The rearrangement joins TRBV7-9 to TRBJ2-1, with 7 bases matching TRBD2. This CDR3 region has 17 residues. Germline V CDR1 and CDR2: SEHNR, FQNEAQ (reference sequence). Trimming cost V 1 base and J 0 bases; bases outside gene matches: 6. The CDR3 DNA sequence: TGTGCCAGCAGCTTAGATCCCGGGAGGAACTCCTACAATGAGCAGTTCTTC. Translated: CASSLDPGRNSYNEQFF. Full variable domain (remainder filled in from reference TRBV7-9 and TRBJ2-1): DTGVSQNPRHKITKRGQNVTFRCDPISEHNRLYWYRQTLGQGPEFLTYFQNEAQLEKSRLLSDRFSAERPKGSFSTLEIQRTEQGDSAMYLCASSLDPGRNSYNEQFFGPGTRLTVL.

Ten or more counts support this clonotype. This chain links TRBV7-9 with TRBJ2-3, with D perhaps matching TRBD2 (5 bases). There are 15 residues in the CDR3. CDR1 SEHNR and CDR2 FQNEAQ come from the germline V gene (reference sequence). The V end was cut by 5 bases, the J end by 4 bases, with 16 bases between. The CDR3 coding sequence is TGTGCCAGCAGCCCCGCCGGATTAGCGCCAGATACGCAGTATTTT. Translation gives CASSPAGLAPDTQYF.

About this clonotype itself: Possible read error: a much larger clone is one base away. The chain employs TRBV7-9 and TRBJ2-7, with D perhaps matching TRBD1 or TRBD2 (6 bases each). The length of the CDR3 is 14 residues. Germline V gives CDR1 SEHNR, CDR2 FQNEAQ (reference sequence). The CDR3 spells CATSPPGGRYEQYF. As DNA, the CDR3 is TGTGCCACCAGCCCTCCTGGGGGGCGTTACGAGCAGTACTTC.

This clonotype was picked up a small number of times. The chain employs TRBV5-6 and TRBJ2-3; D call uncertain. Germline CDR1 is SGHDT and CDR2 is YYEEEE. The CDR3 is 13 residues long. Trimming took off 7 bases at V and 1 base at J, with 10 bases between the two ends. The CDR3: CASGPGGTDTQYF. For the CDR3, the DNA is TGTGCCAGCGGTCCGGGTGGCACAGATACGCAGTATTTT. The full variable domain, its missing parts supplied by reference TRBV5-6 and TRBJ2-3, is DAGVTQSPTHLIKTRGQQVTLRCSPKSGHDTVSWYQQALGQGPQFIFQYYEEEERQRGNFPDRFSGHQFPNYSSELNVNALLLGDSALYLCASGPGGTDTQYFGPGTRLTVL.

This clonotype was counted ten times or more. V usage is TRBV20-1 and J usage is TRBJ2-1, with TRBD2 matching over 8 bases. The germline V gene encodes CDR1 DFQATT and CDR2 SNEGSKA (reference sequence). Trimming took 0 bases from V and 8 from J; bases not matched to a gene: 6. This CDR3 region has 14 residues. The CDR3 bases are TGCAGTGCTAGAGATAGGACTAGCTTCCATGAGCAGTTCTTC. Amino acids: CSARDRTSFHEQFF.

The table lists this clonotype with many counts. The rearrangement joins TRBV12-3 or TRBV12-4 to TRBJ1-2, with D uncertain. The CDR3 is made up of 16 amino acids. Trimming removed 4 bases at V and 2 bases at J, with 17 bases between. CDR3 nucleotides: TGTGCCAGCAGTTCTAACTATCGGGGAACAAACTATGGCTACACCTTC. Protein: CASSSNYRGTNYGYTF.

This clonotype was picked up many times. The chain joins TRBV11-2 to TRBJ2-1; 10 positions match TRBD2. The V and J ends lost 1 base and 7 bases, in that order; junction bases with no gene match: 4. This CDR3 is built from 15 residues. Per the germline V gene, CDR1 is SGHAT and CDR2 is FQNNGV. CDR3: CASSLGTSGRNEQFF. For the CDR3, the DNA is TGTGCCAGCAGCTTAGGGACTAGCGGTAGGAATGAGCAGTTCTTC.

This clonotype was detected many times. The chain has TRBV9 and TRBJ1-4; D not resolved. This CDR3 has 16 amino acids. Germline V CDR1 and CDR2: SGDLS, YYNGEE. Trimming left V 4 bases short and J 5 bases short, with 18 bases between. As DNA, the CDR3 is TGTGCCAGCAGCCAAGGGATTGCGCTTTACAATGAAAAACTGTTTTTT. It specifies CASSQGIALYNEKLFF.

This clonotype was seen ten or more times. The CDR3 nucleotides read TGTGCCAGCAGCGGAAAACCCGGGGCGGGTTCACCCCTCCACTTT. Protein product: CASSGKPGAGSPLHF. The rearrangement links TRBV2 to TRBJ1-6, with D possibly being TRBD1 (5 bases). Germline V gene lookup returns CDR1 SNHLY and CDR2 FYNNEI. Between the trimmed V and J ends, which lost 6 bases and 9 bases, there was a span of 18 bases. The CDR3 spans 15 residues.

This clonotype appeared many times. This chain uses TRBV29-1 with TRBJ2-1; 7 bases are shared with TRBD1. The CDR3 covers 13 residues. Unmatched junction bases numbered 1, after V lost 1 base and J lost 4 bases. CDR1 is SQVTM, CDR2 ANQGSEA, per germline. The CDR3 reads CSVEGDRYNEQFF. CDR3 nucleotide sequence: TGCAGCGTTGAAGGGGACAGATACAATGAGCAGTTCTTC.